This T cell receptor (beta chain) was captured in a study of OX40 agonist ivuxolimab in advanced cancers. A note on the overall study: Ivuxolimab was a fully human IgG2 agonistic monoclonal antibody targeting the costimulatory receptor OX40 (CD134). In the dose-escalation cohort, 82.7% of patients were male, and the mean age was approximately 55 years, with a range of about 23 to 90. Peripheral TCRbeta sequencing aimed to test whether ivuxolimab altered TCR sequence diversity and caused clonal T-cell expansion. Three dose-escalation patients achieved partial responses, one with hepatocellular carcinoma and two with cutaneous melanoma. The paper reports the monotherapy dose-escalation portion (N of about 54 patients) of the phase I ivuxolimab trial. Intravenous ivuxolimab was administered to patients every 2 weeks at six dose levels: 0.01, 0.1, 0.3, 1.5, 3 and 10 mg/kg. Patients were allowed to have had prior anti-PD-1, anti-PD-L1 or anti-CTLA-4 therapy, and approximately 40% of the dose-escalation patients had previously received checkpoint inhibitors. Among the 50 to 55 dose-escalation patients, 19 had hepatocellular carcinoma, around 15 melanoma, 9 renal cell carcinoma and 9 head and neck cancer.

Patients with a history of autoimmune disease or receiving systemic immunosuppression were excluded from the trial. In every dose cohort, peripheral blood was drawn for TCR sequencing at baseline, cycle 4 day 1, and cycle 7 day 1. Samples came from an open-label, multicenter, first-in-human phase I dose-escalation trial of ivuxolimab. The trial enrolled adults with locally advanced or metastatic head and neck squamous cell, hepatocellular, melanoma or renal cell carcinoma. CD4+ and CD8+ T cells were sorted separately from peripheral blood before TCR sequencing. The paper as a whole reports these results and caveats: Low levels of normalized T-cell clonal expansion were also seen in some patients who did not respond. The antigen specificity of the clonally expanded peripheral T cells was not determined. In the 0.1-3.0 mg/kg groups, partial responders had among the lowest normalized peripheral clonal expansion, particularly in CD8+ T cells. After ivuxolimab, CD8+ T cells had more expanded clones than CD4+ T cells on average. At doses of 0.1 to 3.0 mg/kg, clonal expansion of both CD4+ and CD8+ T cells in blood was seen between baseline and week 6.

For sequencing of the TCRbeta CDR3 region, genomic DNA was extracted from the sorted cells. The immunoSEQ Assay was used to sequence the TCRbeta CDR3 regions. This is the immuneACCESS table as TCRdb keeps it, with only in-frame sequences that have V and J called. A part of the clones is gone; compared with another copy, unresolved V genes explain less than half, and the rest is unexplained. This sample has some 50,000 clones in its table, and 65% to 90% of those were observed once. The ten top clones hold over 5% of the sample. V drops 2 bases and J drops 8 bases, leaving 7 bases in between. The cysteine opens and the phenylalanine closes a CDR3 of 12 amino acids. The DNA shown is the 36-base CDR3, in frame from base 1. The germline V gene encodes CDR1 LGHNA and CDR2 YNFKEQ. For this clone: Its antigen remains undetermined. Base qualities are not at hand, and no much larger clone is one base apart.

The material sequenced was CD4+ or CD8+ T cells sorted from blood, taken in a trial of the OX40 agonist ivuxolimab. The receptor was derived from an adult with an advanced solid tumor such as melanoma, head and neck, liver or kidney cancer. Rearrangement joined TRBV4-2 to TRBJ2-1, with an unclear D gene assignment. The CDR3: CASSQSADEQFF. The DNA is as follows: TGTGCCAGCAGCCAAAGTGCGGATGAGCAGTTCTTC.